These T cell receptor beta chains were read from a single sample in a study of T-cell reconstitution after alpha-beta-depleted transplantation in children. TCRdb re-called the PCR reads through MiXCR, storing one row per CDR3 protein. The sample lists about 980,000 distinct CDR3 sequences, roughly 29% occurring once. This material consisted of PBMCs, mostly from graft donor cells, taken 360 days after TCRalphabeta/CD19-depleted stem cell transplant. The receptor source for this set is a boy younger than two who had a stem cell transplant for SCID, so the T cells may come from the graft donor. Each CDR3 is given with its conserved first and last residue. Fields, in order: D gene, J gene, clone size, V gene, CDR3 protein, CDR3 DNA. A D gene is named only where the DNA matches it firmly. Clone size is shown for a subset of rows, as once, few, many or a class of expanded clone.

>TRBD1|TRBJ2-1|many|TRBV12-3/TRBV12-4
CASRPTGGNEQFF
TGTGCCAGCAGACCGACAGGGGGCAATGAGCAGTTCTTC
>TRBD1|TRBJ1-6|.|TRBV6-5
CASSYLDRRGSPLHF
TGTGCCAGCAGTTACTTGGACAGGCGGGGGTCACCCCTCCACTTT
>TRBD2|TRBJ2-2|.|TRBV5-1
CASSLLLTSGTGELFF
TGCGCCAGCAGCTTGTTATTGACTAGCGGGACCGGGGAGCTGTTTTTT
>.|TRBJ1-1|.|TRBV5-1
CASHAPSNTEAFF
TGCGCCAGCCACGCCCCATCGAACACTGAAGCTTTCTTT
>.|TRBJ2-1|.|TRBV20-1
CSARPPEGGYNEQFF
TGCAGTGCTAGACCGCCCGAGGGGGGATACAATGAGCAGTTCTTC
>.|TRBJ1-5|.|TRBV5-8
CASSLVWLAGLNQPQHF
TGTGCCAGCAGCTTGGTATGGTTGGCGGGACTTAATCAGCCCCAGCATTTT
>TRBD2|TRBJ2-1|.|TRBV9
CASSVWRGWYNEQFF
TGTGCCAGCAGCGTCTGGCGGGGGTGGTACAATGAGCAGTTCTTC
>.|TRBJ2-7|few|TRBV6-5
CASSYEGTSGKQYF
TGTGCCAGCAGTTACGAAGGAACCTCCGGAAAGCAGTACTTC
>TRBD2|TRBJ2-3|.|TRBV20-1
CSARVAGGPGTQYF
TGCAGTGCTAGAGTGGCGGGGGGGCCGGGTACGCAGTATTTT
>.|TRBJ2-7|few|TRBV4-3
CASSAGRTSYEQYF
TGCGCCAGCAGCGCGGGACGAACCTCCTACGAGCAGTACTTC
>TRBD2|TRBJ2-4|few|TRBV6-1
CASRPSGGTKNIQYF
TGTGCCAGCAGGCCTAGCGGGGGGACGAAAAACATTCAGTACTTC
>.|TRBJ1-3|many|TRBV21-1
CASSSADREGINTIYF
TGTGCCAGCAGCTCAGCGGACAGGGAGGGAATAAACACCATATATTTT
>.|TRBJ2-2|.|TRBV5-1
CASSPKGPPNTGELFF
TGCGCCAGCAGCCCGAAGGGACCGCCGAACACCGGGGAGCTGTTTTTT
>.|TRBJ1-1|.|TRBV12-3/TRBV12-4
CASSYRGWTEAFF
TGTGCCAGCAGTTATAGGGGTTGGACTGAAGCTTTCTTT
>.|TRBJ2-7|.|TRBV2
CASSDGGAYEQYF
TGTGCCAGCAGTGATGGCGGTGCCTACGAGCAGTACTTC
>.|TRBJ2-3|.|TRBV19
CASSIAGTGDTQYF
TGTGCCAGTAGTATAGCAGGCACCGGAGATACGCAGTATTTT
>.|TRBJ2-1|few|TRBV4-3
CASSQGVVDEQFF
TGCGCCAGCAGCCAAGGAGTGGTGGATGAGCAGTTCTTC
>.|TRBJ2-5|.|TRBV29-1
CICWRGIRETQYF
TGCATCTGTTGGAGGGGGATCCGGGAGACCCAGTACTTC
>.|TRBJ2-7|.|TRBV4-3
CASSQDWDAGDEQYF
TGCGCCAGCAGCCAAGATTGGGACGCAGGTGACGAGCAGTACTTC
>.|TRBJ2-7|few|TRBV20-1
CSVRLQGSYEQYF
TGCAGTGTGAGATTGCAGGGGTCCTACGAGCAGTACTTC
>TRBD1|TRBJ2-7|few|TRBV11-1
CASSLQRTGSYEQYF
TGTGCCAGCAGCCTCCAGAGGACAGGTTCTTACGAGCAGTACTTC
>.|TRBJ2-1|few|TRBV7-2
CASSLGRVVSEQFF
TGTGCCAGCAGCTTAGGAAGGGTAGTCAGTGAGCAGTTCTTC
>.|TRBJ1-2|few|TRBV12-3/TRBV12-4
CASSLTALPYGYTF
TGTGCCAGCAGTTTAACAGCTCTGCCCTATGGCTACACCTTC
>.|TRBJ2-1|few|TRBV5-1
CASSLRLRQASYNEQFF
TGCGCCAGCAGCTTGCGTCTCCGACAGGCCTCCTACAATGAGCAGTTCTTC
>TRBD2|TRBJ2-1|few|TRBV28
CASSSVAGGNNEQFF
TGTGCCAGCAGTTCCGTAGCGGGGGGCAACAATGAGCAGTTCTTC